A selection of T cell receptor beta chains follows, all from one sample in a study of shared clonotypes between healthy human individuals. Assay used: immunoSEQ multiplex PCR; TCRdb lists only in-frame clones, some missing. Of about 2.4 million clones detected, over 85% appear once; the ten largest clones hold roughly 0.13%. Sequencing was carried out using naive CD4+ T cells sorted from blood. The origin of the receptors is a man between 18 and 29 years old in good health. The conserved cysteine and the conserved F or W are not part of the CDR3 here. Fields, in order: V gene, J gene, D gene, CDR3 protein. A D gene is named only where the DNA matches it firmly.

V: TRBV6-1; J: TRBJ2-1; D: .; CDR3: ASSEMGAGTGNEQF
V: TRBV4-3; J: .; D: TRBD1; CDR3: ASSPGTGQLSYEQY
V: TRBV5-4; J: TRBJ1-3; D: .; CDR3: ASSLEGSAGNTIY
V: TRBV5-5; J: TRBJ2-7; D: .; CDR3: ASSSLRVSYEQY
V: TRBV25-1; J: TRBJ1-6; D: .; CDR3: ASSGVFLSSPLH
V: TRBV10-1; J: TRBJ2-2; D: .; CDR3: ASSEKAPNTGELF
V: TRBV7-9; J: TRBJ2-7; D: TRBD1; CDR3: ASSFAPGQGSNEQY
V: TRBV25-1; J: TRBJ1-2; D: .; CDR3: ASSVGQAYGYT
V: TRBV21-1; J: TRBJ2-5; D: .; CDR3: ASRRGTGPQREETQY
V: TRBV7-9; J: .; D: TRBD1; CDR3: ASSPGQGIGEQY
V: TRBV6-1; J: TRBJ1-4; D: TRBD1; CDR3: ASRAGTVNEKLF
V: TRBV5-1; J: TRBJ2-7; D: TRBD1; CDR3: ASSTAGTAYEQY
V: TRBV7-3; J: TRBJ1-1; D: TRBD1; CDR3: ASSLRGQYTEAF
V: TRBV5-1; J: TRBJ2-3; D: TRBD2; CDR3: ASSLTSGSFRRIPDTQY